Here is one T cell receptor (beta chain) with its context. The sample's time point: persistent/refractory GD, antithyroid drugs over 5 years with positive TRAb. PBMC-derived RNA was used for the TCR library. Building of the TCR beta libraries involved iRepertoire HTBI primers and Arm-PCR of CDR3 regions. MiXCR was run by TCRdb on the multiplex PCR reads, yielding one entry per CDR3 protein. The table has about 430,000 distinct CDR3 sequences, over 20% seen once. This record comes from a study of regulatory T cells in long-lasting Graves disease. The CDR3 is made up of 13 amino acids. V trimming: 0 bases; J trimming: 6 bases; junction bases outside the gene matches: 3. Per germline, CDR1 DFQATT and CDR2 SNEGSKA (reference sequence).

The TCR was taken from a female donor with Graves disease. The sequencing here drew on peripheral blood mononuclear cells (PBMCs), taken when the disease was refractory, from a patient treated with antithyroid drugs. The chain combines TRBV20-1 with TRBJ1-2, with 8 nucleotides matching TRBD1. The CDR3 DNA reads TGCAGTGCTAGAGACACAGGGGGAAATGGCTACACCTTC. This gives the protein CSARDTGGNGYTF.